A single sample is the source of the 4 T cell receptor beta chains below, sequenced in a study of cytomegalovirus exposure and HLA in healthy donors. Assay: immunoSEQ multiplex PCR; the TCRdb copy retains only in-frame clones and omits some. The sample lists about 120,000 clones; 85% to 90% were seen once. Sequencing used PBMCs. The source is a woman aged 18 to 35 in good health and CMV-seronegative.

The chain combines TRBV2 with TRBJ2-7; TRBD2 matches 8 bases. The CDR3 has 11 amino acids. V trimming: 7 bases; J trimming: 5 bases; junction bases outside the gene matches: 1. Per germline, CDR1 SNHLY and CDR2 FYNNEI. The CDR3, as DNA: TGTGCCAGCACGGGGGGGGACGAGCAGTACGTC. Translating gives CASTGGDEQYV.

The V and J genes are TRBV5-1 and TRBJ2-7, with D possibly TRBD1 on 7 matching bases. CDR3 length equals 16 residues. Germline V gene lookup returns CDR1 SGHRS and CDR2 YFSETQ. V dropped 4 bases and J dropped 0 bases, with 17 bases sitting between them. Here the CDR3 reads CASSPGDSANSYEQYF. The CDR3 DNA follows: TGCGCCAGCAGCCCGGGGGACAGCGCGAACTCCTACGAGCAGTACTTC.

The genes are TRBV6-5 and TRBJ1-4; D not resolved. The V gene lost 6 bases and the J gene lost 0 bases, with 8 bases spanning the gap. Looked up from germline, CDR1 is MNHEY and CDR2 is SVGAGI. The CDR3 spans 14 residues. CDR3: CASSLYATNEKLFF. DNA of the CDR3: TGTGCCAGCAGCCTATATGCAACTAATGAAAAACTGTTTTTT.

The chain recombines TRBV5-6 with TRBJ1-5, with D maybe TRBD1 (5 bases). Between the trimmed V and J ends, which lost 7 bases and 0 bases, there was a span of 17 bases. CDR3 length: 16 residues. Germline V CDR1 and CDR2: SGHDT, YYEEEE. CDR3 bases: TGTGCCAGCGCCCGCCAGGGTCCGAATAGCAATCAGCCCCAGCATTTT. Translated: CASARQGPNSNQPQHF. Full variable domain (rest looked up from reference TRBV5-6 and TRBJ1-5): DAGVTQSPTHLIKTRGQQVTLRCSPKSGHDTVSWYQQALGQGPQFIFQYYEEEERQRGNFPDRFSGHQFPNYSSELNVNALLLGDSALYLCASARQGPNSNQPQHFGDGTRLSIL.